This T cell receptor (beta chain) is drawn from a study of control samples from healthy donors and cancer patients. Germline V gene data show CDR1 as SGHNT and CDR2 as YYREEE (reference sequence). This CDR3 is built from 13 residues. With 0 bases clipped from V and 13 bases from J, the junction kept 6 bases outside the gene matches. Method: immunoSEQ multiplex PCR; TCRdb's copy keeps in-frame clones and lacks some. This table holds roughly 50,000 clones, around nine tenths found once. This clone turned up a few times. The clonotype was recovered from a man under 40 with colorectal cancer. The rearrangement uses TRBV5-4 and TRBJ1-2, with TRBD1 matching over 10 bases. Sequenced material: PBMCs. The CDR3, as DNA: TGTGCCAGCAGCTTGGATTTGGGACAGGGGAGCACCTTC. Residues: CASSLDLGQGSTF.